These 14 T cell receptor beta chains were all obtained from the same sample, sequenced in a study of cytomegalovirus exposure and HLA in healthy donors (dated by TCRdb to about 2017). Receptors were amplified or captured by the immunoSEQ multiplex PCR assay. This immuneACCESS table, as held by TCRdb, lists in-frame sequences with V and J called but not all clones. Of the missing ones, under half trace to an unresolved V gene in checked studies; the others have no known cause. Counted in this sample were roughly 310,000 clones; approximately 91% of them appeared once. Around 1% of the sample goes to the ten largest clones. Sequencing was done on a sample of PBMCs. Receptor source: a man aged 25-40 years in good health and CMV-seronegative.

This sequence joins TRBV4-1 and TRBJ1-2; the D is unclear. Germline assignment: CDR1 MGHRA and CDR2 YSYEKL. Trimming cost V 4 bases and J 3 bases, with 15 bases left between them. The length of the CDR3 is 15 residues. The CDR3 sequence: CASSPSGNSDYGYTF. CDR3 nucleotide sequence: TGCGCCAGCAGCCCGAGCGGGAATAGTGACTATGGCTACACCTTC.

The chain carries TRBV14 and TRBJ1-2, with D unresolved. Germline V gene sequence: CDR1 SGHDN, CDR2 FVKESK. There are 13 residues in the CDR3. Trimming removed 2 bases from V and 3 bases from J, with 7 bases in between. CDR3 DNA: TGTGCCAGCAGCCAAACACTATACTATGGCTACACCTTC. Translating it yields CASSQTLYYGYTF.

V gene TRBV9 combines with J gene TRBJ2-3, with 9 bases fitting TRBD1. This CDR3 is 15 amino acids long. The V gene end was trimmed by 4 bases and the J gene end by 4 bases; junction bases not matched to a gene: 7. Per germline, CDR1 SGDLS and CDR2 YYNGEE. For the CDR3, the DNA is TGTGCCAGCAGCTTACGGACAGGGGCACCAGATACGCAGTATTTT. Its translation: CASSLRTGAPDTQYF.

The chain has TRBV7-9 and TRBJ2-2; 8 bases match TRBD1. V shed 8 bases, J shed 3 bases, and the junction held 11 bases outside the gene matches. This CDR3 is built from 16 residues. Germline CDR1 SEHNR, CDR2 FQNEAQ (reference sequence). CDR3: CASPPGQGWDTGELFF. The CDR3 DNA sequence: TGTGCCAGCCCCCCCGGACAGGGATGGGACACCGGGGAGCTGTTTTTT.

V and J are TRBV4-1 and TRBJ2-7; 7 bases line up with TRBD2. V shed 4 bases, J shed 0 bases, and the junction held 6 bases outside the gene matches. Germline V gene data show CDR1 as MGHRA and CDR2 as YSYEKL. This CDR3 spans 15 amino acids. The CDR3 sequence is CASSLGGGVSYEQYF. The DNA for the CDR3 is TGCGCCAGCAGCCTCGGTGGGGGGGTCTCCTACGAGCAGTACTTC.

A note on this clone: Relative to the germline gene, one junction end is altered; a read error may explain this. The chain links TRBV2 to TRBJ2-1, with D tentatively TRBD2 (7 bases). This CDR3 contains 10 residues. Germline CDR1 and CDR2: SNHLY and FYNNEI. The CDR3 nucleotides read TGTGCCAGCACCGGGGGGCGGTTCCTCTTC. Protein: CASTGGRFLF.

The V call is TRBV28, the J call TRBJ1-2; 7 bases match TRBD1. V was clipped by 3 bases and J by 2 bases; unmatched bases: 6. Per the germline V gene, CDR1 is MDHEN and CDR2 is SYDVKM. This CDR3 comprises 15 residues. The CDR3 loop is CASSFLGGSNYGYTF. The CDR3 coding sequence is TGTGCCAGCAGTTTTTTAGGGGGCTCCAACTATGGCTACACCTTC.

This clone occurred a few times. The chain couples TRBV7-8 to TRBJ1-2, with 9 bases matching TRBD1. Per the germline V gene, CDR1 is SGHVS and CDR2 is FQNEAQ. V trimming: 5 bases; J trimming: 4 bases; junction bases outside the gene matches: 11. This CDR3 is built from 16 residues. DNA of the CDR3: TGTGCCAGCAGCAACAACCGGGACAGGGCTTCCTATGGCTACACCTTC. Protein sequence: CASSNNRDRASYGYTF.

The chain uses TRBV5-6 and TRBJ1-6, with D possibly matching TRBD1 (5 bases). The germline CDR1 and CDR2 sequences are SGHDT and YYEEEE. This CDR3 comprises 16 residues. V gave up 0 bases and J gave up 7 bases, with 14 bases separating them. Here the CDR3 reads CASSLEGPLVNSPLHF. The CDR3 nucleotides read TGTGCCAGCAGCTTGGAGGGGCCGCTGGTGAATTCACCCCTCCACTTT.

The rearrangement links TRBV5-1 to TRBJ2-5, with unresolved D. V was trimmed by 1 base and J by 2 bases, leaving 6 bases between them. CDR1 and CDR2 from the germline V gene are SGHRS and YFSETQ. This CDR3 has 13 residues. CDR3 amino acids: CASSLNWQETQYF. Here the CDR3 DNA reads TGCGCCAGCAGCTTGAACTGGCAAGAGACCCAGTACTTC.

The rearrangement links TRBV19 to TRBJ2-1, with TRBD1 matching over 10 bases. V dropped 4 bases and J dropped 6; count of bases not matched to a gene: 9. CDR1 is LNHDA and CDR2 is SQIVND in the germline V gene (reference sequence). This CDR3 is built from 16 residues. The CDR3, as DNA: TGTGCCAGTAGTAGAACGGGACAGGGGTCGGTCAATGAGCAGTTCTTC. This translates into CASSRTGQGSVNEQFF.

The chain uses TRBV5-1 and TRBJ1-2; D is ambiguous. The germline gives CDR1 SGHRS, CDR2 YFSETQ. V lost 4 bases and J lost 9, with 16 bases in between. The CDR3 length is 13 residues. CDR3 nucleotide sequence: TGCGCCAGCAGCCCGGAGACCCTCGGGAGCTACACCTTC. Protein: CASSPETLGSYTF. Looking up the rest from reference TRBV5-1 and TRBJ1-2 gives the full variable domain: KAGVTQTPRYLIKTRGQQVTLSCSPISGHRSVSWYQQTPGQGLQFLFEYFSETQRNKGNFPGRFSGRQFSNSRSEMNVSTLELGDSALYLCASSPETLGSYTFGSGTRLTVV.

In its sample, this clone was seen once. V is TRBV15 and J is TRBJ2-6; 7 positions match TRBD1. V dropped 2 bases and J dropped 1; count of bases not matched to a gene: 11. In germline, CDR1 is LNHNV, CDR2 YYDKDF (reference sequence). The CDR3 is 19 residues long. Here the CDR3 reads CATSRTRQGLSSGANVLTF. CDR3 in DNA: TGTGCCACCAGCAGAACGAGACAGGGTCTATCTTCTGGGGCCAACGTCCTGACTTTC.

This sequence joins TRBV7-9 and TRBJ2-1; D might be TRBD1 (6 bases). This CDR3 contains 15 residues. Deletions cut 3 bases from V and 2 bases from J, with 11 bases between. CDR1 is SEHNR, CDR2 FQNEAQ, per germline (reference sequence). The CDR3 bases are TGTGCCAGCAGCTTCAGGGACACCCCCTACAATGAGCAGTTCTTC. It codes for CASSFRDTPYNEQFF.